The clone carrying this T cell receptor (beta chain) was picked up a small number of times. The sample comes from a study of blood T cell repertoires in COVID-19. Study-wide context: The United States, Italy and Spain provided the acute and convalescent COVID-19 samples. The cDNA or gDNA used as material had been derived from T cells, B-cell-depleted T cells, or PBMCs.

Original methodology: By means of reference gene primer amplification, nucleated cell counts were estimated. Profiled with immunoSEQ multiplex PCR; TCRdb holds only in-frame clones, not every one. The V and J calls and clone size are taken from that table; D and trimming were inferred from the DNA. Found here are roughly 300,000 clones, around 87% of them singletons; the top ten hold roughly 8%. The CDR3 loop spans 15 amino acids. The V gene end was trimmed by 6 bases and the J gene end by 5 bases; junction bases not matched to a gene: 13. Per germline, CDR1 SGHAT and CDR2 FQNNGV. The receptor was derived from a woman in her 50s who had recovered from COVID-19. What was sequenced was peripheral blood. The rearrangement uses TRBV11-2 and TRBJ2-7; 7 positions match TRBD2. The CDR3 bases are TGTGCCAGCAGTGCCCCTAGCGGACCGCACCACGAGCAGTACTTC. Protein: CASSAPSGPHHEQYF.